The clone carrying this T cell receptor beta chain was recorded a few times. Germline values: CDR1 GTSNPN, CDR2 SVGIG (reference sequence). This CDR3 contains 18 residues. Trimming removed 0 bases from V and 1 base from J; junction bases left unmatched: 8. The treatment is: oral pan-JAK inhibitor, 5-10 mg twice daily. This sample is part of a study of CD8+ T cells in alopecia areata. Investigators isolated RNA and reverse transcribed it into cDNA to act as the sequencing template. Produced via immunoSEQ multiplex PCR; TCRdb's table is partial and in-frame only. The sample has approximately 220,000 clones, less than 45% seen once.

The receptor comes from a human donor with alopecia areata. The rearrangement joins TRBV30 to TRBJ1-5; 11 nucleotides agree with TRBD1. Sequencing used CD4+ T cells sorted from blood, obtained between weeks 30 and 35, from a patient treated with tofacitinib. The CDR3 sequence: CAWSVAGTGGLSNQPQHF. CDR3 DNA: TGTGCCTGGAGTGTCGCCGGGACAGGGGGTTTGAGCAATCAGCCCCAGCATTTT.